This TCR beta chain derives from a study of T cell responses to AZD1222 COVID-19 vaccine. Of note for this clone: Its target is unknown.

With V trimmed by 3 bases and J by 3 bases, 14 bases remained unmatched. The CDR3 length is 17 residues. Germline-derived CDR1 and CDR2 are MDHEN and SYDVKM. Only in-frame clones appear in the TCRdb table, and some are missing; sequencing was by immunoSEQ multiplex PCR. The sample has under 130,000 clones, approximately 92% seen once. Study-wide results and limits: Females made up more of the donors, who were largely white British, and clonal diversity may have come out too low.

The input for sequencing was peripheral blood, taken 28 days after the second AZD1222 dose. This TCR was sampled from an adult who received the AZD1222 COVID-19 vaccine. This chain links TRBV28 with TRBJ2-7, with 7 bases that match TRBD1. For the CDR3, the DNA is TGTGCCAGCAGTTTGAGTAAAGCGACAGGGAGATTCTACGAGCAGTACTTC. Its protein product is CASSLSKATGRFYEQYF.